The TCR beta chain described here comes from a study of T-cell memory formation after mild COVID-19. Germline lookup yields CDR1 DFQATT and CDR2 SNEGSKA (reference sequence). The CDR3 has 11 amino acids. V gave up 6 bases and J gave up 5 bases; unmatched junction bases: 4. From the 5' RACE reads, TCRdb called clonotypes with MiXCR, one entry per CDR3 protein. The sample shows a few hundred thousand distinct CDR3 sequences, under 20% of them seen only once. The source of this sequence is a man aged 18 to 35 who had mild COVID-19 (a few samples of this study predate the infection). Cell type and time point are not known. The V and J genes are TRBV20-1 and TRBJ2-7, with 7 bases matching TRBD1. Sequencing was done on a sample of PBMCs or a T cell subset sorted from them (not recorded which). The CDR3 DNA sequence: TGCAGTGCGACCGGGACAGACGAGCAGTACGTC. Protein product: CSATGTDEQYV.